The present T cell receptor beta chain was sequenced within a study of long-term antiretroviral therapy in people with HIV. As concerns this clone: Its antigen is unknown.

Researchers report immunoSEQ v3.0 was run at survey level. TCRdb's copy holds only in-frame clones and misses some; the assay was immunoSEQ multiplex PCR. The table lists about 24,000 clones, roughly four fifths of them singletons. Study-wide results and caveats: Once patients were on ART, diversity went higher but still fell short of transplant donor controls.

V was shortened by 5 bases and J by 3 bases, with 11 bases between the two germline ends. Germline CDR1 MNHEY, CDR2 SVGAGI. This CDR3 is built from 13 residues. This clonotype originated in a man younger than 45 with HIV. This chain connects TRBV6-5 to TRBJ2-7; D may be TRBD1 (6 bases). The sample here was unsorted PBMCs, taken 4.4 years after starting antiretroviral therapy. CDR3 in DNA: TGTGCCAGCAGTGAAGTGGACAGCTACGAGCAGTACTTC. Translated: CASSEVDSYEQYF.